Shown below are 21 T cell receptor beta chains from a single sample sequenced in a study of blood T cells in healthy people across ages (dated by TCRdb to the mid-2010s). The library was made by 5' RACE. The run used an Illumina HiSeq 2500. A second PCR of about 6 to 12 cycles was run with a J-beta primer mix and a sample-barcoded 5' primer. TCRdb ran its own pipeline on the public reads, namely fastp trimming at Q25 and MiXCR clone calling, and kept in-frame beta chains. Entries are consolidated by CDR3 protein sequence, retaining the most common genes and DNA. This sample has about 640,000 distinct CDR3 sequences in its table, and 40% to 50% of those were observed once. 25% to 35% of the sample rests with the top ten. Sequenced material: blood. These receptors all come from an elderly man in good health.

J is TRBJ2-7 and V is TRBV5-1; 9 nucleotides line up with TRBD2. J was trimmed by 4 bases and V by 4 bases; bases with no gene match: 3. CDR3 size: 13 residues. In germline, CDR1 is SGHRS, CDR2 YFSETQ. The CDR3 sequence: CASSGTSFYEQYF. The DNA of the CDR3 is TGCGCCAGCAGCGGGACTAGCTTTTACGAGCAGTACTTC.

This chain links TRBV7-3 with TRBJ2-1; D gene uncertain. Trimming removed 2 bases at V and 5 bases at J, with 7 bases between. In germline, CDR1 is SGHTA, CDR2 FQGTGA. This CDR3 spans 13 amino acids. In DNA, the CDR3 is TGTGCCAGCAGCTTACGGCTCAACAATGAGCAGTTCTTC. This sequence encodes CASSLRLNNEQFF.

The J gene is TRBJ2-3, the V gene TRBV7-9; 9 bases agree with TRBD2. Germline CDR1 is SEHNR and CDR2 is FQNEAQ (reference sequence). V lost 0 bases, J lost 8 bases, and 3 bases stayed unmatched. The CDR3 has 14 residues. The CDR3 DNA reads TGTGCCAGCAGCTTAGCTAGCGGGAGCAGTACGCAGTATTTT. As protein: CASSLASGSSTQYF. The variable domain in full, completed from reference TRBV7-9 and TRBJ2-3, reads DTGVSQNPRHKITKRGQNVTFRCDPISEHNRLYWYRQTLGQGPEFLTYFQNEAQLEKSRLLSDRFSAERPKGSFSTLEIQRTEQGDSAMYLCASSLASGSSTQYFGPGTRLTVL.

As to this clonotype: An end of the junction does not agree with germline; a read error may underlie this. The chain employs TRBV12-3 or TRBV12-4 and TRBJ2-7; either TRBD1 or TRBD2 may supply D (5 bases each). This CDR3 contains 13 residues. CDR3 sequence: CANSSQGAYEQYF. The CDR3 DNA is TGTGCCAACAGTTCCCAGGGAGCCTACGAGCAGTACTTC.

The chain couples TRBV20-1 to TRBJ2-7; 7 bases map to TRBD2. The trim removed 6 bases at V and 1 base at J, leaving 6 bases unmatched. The germline CDR1 and CDR2 sequences are DFQATT and SNEGSKA (reference sequence). This CDR3 has 13 residues. This chain's CDR3 is CSANGLGSYEQYF. CDR3 coding DNA: TGCAGTGCAAATGGACTAGGTTCCTACGAGCAGTACTTC.

This clonotype was recorded only once. The V call is TRBV19, the J call TRBJ2-7, with D maybe TRBD1 (6 bases). TRBJ2-5 matches the DNA end more closely, so the J call is doubtful. The CDR3 covers 13 residues. Germline lookup yields CDR1 LNHDA and CDR2 SQIVND (reference sequence). CDR3 sequence (DNA): TGTGCCAGTAGTATGGGGACACAGGAGACCCAGTACTTC. This sequence encodes CASSMGTQETQYF.

The chain couples TRBV11-2 to TRBJ2-5; 8 nucleotides line up with TRBD1. CDR3 length: 15 residues. Germline lookup yields CDR1 SGHAT and CDR2 FQNNGV. V gave up 3 bases and J gave up 5 bases; unmatched junction bases: 8. CDR3 coding DNA: TGTGCCAGCAGCTTGGCAGGGGGCGAGGGGGAGACCCAGTACTTC. It yields the protein CASSLAGGEGETQYF.

This clonotype was seen a single time. The chain combines TRBV20-1 with TRBJ1-1, with D unclear. V dropped 4 bases and J dropped 7 bases, with 10 bases sitting between them. This CDR3 comprises 11 residues. Germline V gene sequence: CDR1 DFQATT, CDR2 SNEGSKA (reference sequence). The CDR3 nucleotides read TGCAGTGCTACTCAACCGCATGAAGCTTTCTTT. It specifies CSATQPHEAFF.

CDR3 region: CASGAGRNEQFF. The CDR3 DNA reads as TGTGCCAGCGGGGCAGGTCGGAATGAGCAGTTCTTC. The V gene is TRBV2, the J gene TRBJ2-1; tentative D call: TRBD1 (5 bases). Between the trimmed V and J ends, which lost 8 bases and 7 bases, there was a span of 12 bases. The germline V gene has CDR1 SNHLY and CDR2 FYNNEI. The CDR3 sequence is 12 residues long.

Concerning this clonotype: The junction and the germline gene differ at one end; a read error may be behind it. The V gene is TRBV5-1, the J gene TRBJ1-1; D might be TRBD1 (6 bases). CDR1 SGHRS and CDR2 YFSETQ come from the germline V gene. CDR3 length: 15 residues. The CDR3 coding sequence is TGTGCCAGCAGCTTCCGGGACACCTTAAACACTGAAGCTTTCTTT. Encoded protein: CASSFRDTLNTEAFF.

This clonotype came up a few times. The V gene is TRBV18, the J gene TRBJ2-5; 11 bases line up with TRBD2. The DNA end is a closer match to TRBJ2-7, so the J assignment may be wrong. Germline values: CDR1 KGHSH, CDR2 LQKENI. The CDR3 totals 17 residues. CDR3 region: CASSPPGLAGGSYEQYF. CDR3 DNA: TGTGCCAGCTCACCACCCGGGCTAGCGGGAGGTTCCTACGAGCAGTACTTC.

The rearrangement joins TRBV3-1 to TRBJ2-5; D is unclear. Germline-derived CDR1 and CDR2 are LGHDT and YNNKEL (reference sequence). Between the trimmed V and J ends, which lost 3 bases and 5 bases, there was a span of 13 bases. CDR3 length equals 14 residues. In DNA form, the CDR3 reads TGTGCCAGCAGCCAGTCTGAGCGTAGGGAGACCCAGTACTTC. As protein: CASSQSERRETQYF.

This clonotype has a handful of counts. This chain uses TRBV7-2 with TRBJ2-6, with D possibly matching TRBD1 (6 bases). The V end was cut by 1 base, the J end by 0 bases, with 7 bases between. The CDR3 spans 16 residues. Germline lookup yields CDR1 SGHTA and CDR2 FQGNSA. CDR3 coding DNA: TGTGCCAGCAGCTTAGTACAGGGCTCTGGGGCCAACGTCCTGACTTTC. Its translation is CASSLVQGSGANVLTF.

This clonotype was picked up one time. The chain combines TRBV7-6 with TRBJ1-1, with D possibly matching TRBD1 (6 bases). Trimming stripped 5 bases from V and 2 bases from J, with 12 bases between. Germline CDR1 and CDR2: SGHVS and FNYEAQ. The CDR3 covers 14 residues. CDR3 bases: TGTGCCAGCAGCCATGGCGGGGGCAACACTGAAGCTTTCTTT. As protein: CASSHGGGNTEAFF.

This clonotype was observed a few times. The chain uses TRBV28 and TRBJ1-6; D may be TRBD1 (6 bases). The germline gives CDR1 MDHEN, CDR2 SYDVKM. The length of the CDR3 is 15 residues. Trimming removed 4 bases at V and 5 bases at J, with 12 bases between. CDR3 sequence: CASSSETGHNSPLHF. For the CDR3, the DNA is TGTGCCAGCAGTTCGGAGACAGGTCATAATTCACCCCTCCACTTT.

This clonotype appeared once. One end of the junction varies from germline; a read error may be responsible. This chain's CDR3 is CASSQFRAGTDTRYF. For the CDR3, the DNA is TGTGCCAGCAGCCAATTCCGGGCTGGCACAGATACGCGGTATTTT. The chain is built from TRBV3-1 and TRBJ2-3; D uncertain. The CDR3 runs 15 residues. Germline values: CDR1 LGHDT, CDR2 YNNKEL (reference sequence).

This clonotype was observed at least ten times. CDR3 loop: CASSYAQETQYF. CDR3 DNA: TGTGCCAGCAGTTACGCCCAAGAGACCCAGTACTTC. The chain has TRBV6-2 or TRBV6-3 and TRBJ2-5; D is uncertain. Trimming removed 2 bases at V and 1 base at J, with 2 bases between. Germline assignment: CDR1 MNHEY and CDR2 SVGEGT. This CDR3 comprises 12 residues.

The CDR3 nucleotides read TGCAGTGCTAGCGCCGGATACTATAATTCACCCCTCCACTTT. Protein product: CSASAGYYNSPLHF. The J gene is TRBJ1-6, the V gene TRBV20-1; D is uncertain. This CDR3 is 14 amino acids long. Germline values: CDR1 DFQATT, CDR2 SNEGSKA (reference sequence). V was pared by 3 bases and J by 3 bases, with 9 bases between.

This sequence joins TRBV7-2 and TRBJ2-1, with 11 nucleotides matching TRBD2. The ends lost 3 bases at V and 8 bases at J; junction bases unmatched: 6. The germline V gene has CDR1 SGHTA and CDR2 FQGNSA. CDR3 size: 15 residues. This chain's CDR3 is CASSFTSGSPDEQFF. The CDR3 DNA reads as TGTGCCAGCAGCTTCACTAGCGGGAGTCCGGATGAGCAGTTCTTC.

The chain couples TRBV9 to TRBJ2-4; 7 nucleotides line up with TRBD1. The CDR3 loop spans 14 amino acids. Trimming cost V 3 bases and J 8 bases; bases outside gene matches: 8. Germline V gives CDR1 SGDLS, CDR2 YYNGEE. CDR3 in DNA: TGTGCCAGCAGCGCAGGAGGACAGGCGGACATTCAGTACTTC. Amino acid sequence: CASSAGGQADIQYF. The full variable domain, in which reference TRBV9 and TRBJ2-4 provide the parts outside the CDR3, is DSGVTQTPKHLITATGQRVTLRCSPRSGDLSVYWYQQSLDQGLQFLIQYYNGEERAKGNILERFSAQQFPDLHSELNLSSLELGDSALYFCASSAGGQADIQYFGAGTRLSVL.

For this clonotype: The junction departs from germline at one end; a sequencing error may be responsible. The rearrangement links TRBV6-1 to TRBJ2-1; 9 positions agree with TRBD1. The assigned J gene may be wrong: the sequence end matches TRBJ2-7 better. Germline CDR1 reads MNHNS; CDR2 reads SASEGT. The CDR3 contains 15 residues. The DNA of the CDR3 is TGTGCCAGCAGAGAAGGGACAGGGACTTACAATGAGCAGTACTTC. Amino acids: CASREGTGTYNEQYF.